Below are 26 T cell receptor beta chains sequenced from a single sample in a study of Tregs in tolerant kidney transplant recipients. Here immunoSEQ multiplex PCR was the method, and the copy in TCRdb shows in-frame clones only, minus some. Of 69,000 or so clones in the sample, 85% to 90% were seen once. The source was CD4+ T cells from blood, collected before the transplant. The source of these receptors is a human donor who received a combined kidney and bone marrow transplant.

This chain connects TRBV27 to TRBJ1-2, with D uncertain. V was cut by 2 bases and J by 3 bases, with 19 bases left in between. CDR1 and CDR2 (germline): MNHEY, SMNVEV (reference sequence). The CDR3 length is 17 residues. The DNA for the CDR3 is TGTGCCAGCAGTTTAACGGGAGAGCACCCCCGAGACTATGGCTACACCTTC. It codes for CASSLTGEHPRDYGYTF.

This chain uses TRBV5-1 with TRBJ1-4; maybe TRBD1 (5 bases). The CDR3 contains 16 residues. Deletions cut 2 bases from V and 0 bases from J, with 11 bases between. CDR1 and CDR2 (germline): SGHRS, YFSETQ. The CDR3 sequence: CASSFDSPATNEKLFF. DNA of the CDR3: TGCGCCAGCAGCTTTGACAGCCCAGCAACTAATGAAAAACTGTTTTTT.

The gene calls are TRBV21-1 and TRBJ2-4; TRBD1, as called in the table, went unchecked against the DNA. TRBV21-1 is assigned pseudogene status. The CDR3 runs 18 residues. The CDR3 coding sequence is TGTGCCAGCAGCAAAGGGGGGACAGATTGTATTCCCAAAAACATTCAGTACTTC. Residues: CASSKGGTDCIPKNIQYF.

This sequence joins TRBV6-1 and TRBJ1-5; perhaps TRBD1 as D (5 bases). Germline loops: CDR1 MNHNS, CDR2 SASEGT. There are 14 residues in the CDR3. Trimming stripped 2 bases from V and 1 base from J, with 6 bases between. CDR3 coding DNA: TGTGCCAGCAGTGAACAGGGAAGCAATCAGCCCCAGCATTTT. Protein product: CASSEQGSNQPQHF.

J is TRBJ2-3 and V is TRBV19; D gene unclear. Trimming removed 10 bases from V and 0 bases from J, with 14 bases in between. The germline CDR1 and CDR2 sequences are LNHDA and SQIVND (reference sequence). The CDR3 loop spans 14 amino acids. The CDR3, as DNA: TGTGCCACCGTGGATGACACAAGCACAGATACGCAGTATTTT. Translating it yields CATVDDTSTDTQYF.

The rearrangement joins TRBV6-6 to TRBJ2-7, with 11 bases that match TRBD2. V dropped 7 bases and J dropped 4; count of bases not matched to a gene: 6. This CDR3 is 14 amino acids long. CDR1 and CDR2 from the germline V gene are MNHNY and SVGAGI (reference sequence). The CDR3 spells CASTPGLAAYEQYF. The CDR3 DNA reads as TGTGCCAGCACCCCGGGACTAGCGGCATACGAGCAGTACTTC.

The chain couples TRBV9 to TRBJ2-7; TRBD2 matches 8 bases. This CDR3 has 16 amino acids. Germline trimming cut 0 bases from V and 3 bases from J; bases unmatched to any gene: 8. From germline, CDR1 is SGDLS and CDR2 YYNGEE. CDR3 in amino acids: CASSVEASGRGYEQYF. In nucleotides, the CDR3 is TGTGCCAGCAGCGTAGAGGCTAGCGGGCGTGGCTACGAGCAGTACTTC.

The sample holds a few counts of this clone. The chain carries TRBV27 and TRBJ1-2, with 8 bases lining up with TRBD1. J gave up 7 bases and V 5 bases, and 6 bases lay outside the gene matches. This CDR3 is 13 amino acids long. The V gene's germline CDR1 is MNHEY and CDR2 SMNVEV (reference sequence). The CDR3 loop reads CASSPSQGAGYTF. The CDR3, as DNA: TGTGCCAGCAGTCCCTCCCAGGGGGCTGGCTACACCTTC.

The chain links TRBV5-1 to TRBJ2-7, with TRBD2 matching 7 bases. With V trimmed by 4 bases and J by 0 bases, 7 bases remained unmatched. Germline-derived CDR1 and CDR2 are SGHRS and YFSETQ. This CDR3 is 15 amino acids long. The DNA of the CDR3 is TGCGCCAGCAGCACTGAACGGGACTACTCCTACGAGCAGTACTTC. It translates to CASSTERDYSYEQYF.

The chain employs TRBV2 and TRBJ1-3, with D perhaps matching TRBD1 (5 bases). From germline, CDR1 is SNHLY and CDR2 FYNNEI. Deletions cut 5 bases from V and 0 bases from J, with 8 bases between. The CDR3 totals 14 residues. The CDR3 region is CASSPQGSGNTIYF. The CDR3 bases are TGTGCCAGCAGTCCTCAGGGCTCTGGAAACACCATATATTTT.

This rearrangement joins TRBV28 to TRBJ1-5; D is unclear. Looked up from germline, CDR1 is MDHEN and CDR2 is SYDVKM. The V and J ends lost 5 bases and 9 bases respectively, with 14 bases between them. This CDR3 has 13 amino acids. This CDR3 reads CASSGSVLGPQHF. The CDR3 region has the DNA TGTGCCAGCAGTGGGAGCGTCCTGGGGCCCCAGCATTTT. The variable domain in full, completed from reference TRBV28 and TRBJ1-5, reads DVKVTQSSRYLVKRTGEKVFLECVQDMDHENMFWYRQDPGLGLRLIYFSYDVKMKEKGDIPEGYSVSREKKERFSLILESASTNQTSMYLCASSGSVLGPQHFGDGTRLSIL.

This sequence joins TRBV4-1 and TRBJ1-5, with D unresolved. CDR3 length equals 16 residues. The germline V gene encodes CDR1 MGHRA and CDR2 YSYEKL. Trimming removed 0 bases at V and 6 bases at J, with 15 bases between. This chain's CDR3 is CASSQDTSGSVQPQHF. DNA for the CDR3: TGCGCCAGCAGCCAAGATACCAGCGGGTCGGTTCAGCCCCAGCATTTT.

The rearrangement uses TRBV15 and TRBJ1-2; D call uncertain. V dropped 1 base and J dropped 3 bases, with 9 bases sitting between them. The germline V gene has CDR1 LNHNV and CDR2 YYDKDF (reference sequence). This CDR3 spans 14 amino acids. The CDR3 coding sequence is TGTGCCACCAGCAGAGGGAGGGATCACTATGGCTACACCTTC. Its protein is CATSRGRDHYGYTF.

This clone occurred once. The J gene is TRBJ2-1, the V gene TRBV7-2; 8 bases align to TRBD1. Trimming removed 5 bases from V and 7 bases from J; junction bases left unmatched: 4. Germline V gene data show CDR1 as SGHTA and CDR2 as FQGNSA. The CDR3 contains 13 residues. Here the CDR3 reads CASSGQGWNEQFF. CDR3 bases: TGTGCCAGCAGCGGACAGGGTTGGAATGAGCAGTTCTTC. The variable domain in full, completed from reference TRBV7-2 and TRBJ2-1, reads GAGVSQSPSNKVTEKGKDVELRCDPISGHTALYWYRQSLGQGLEFLIYFQGNSAPDKSGLPSDRFSAERTGGSVSTLTIQRTQQEDSAVYLCASSGQGWNEQFFGPGTRLTVL.

The rearrangement uses TRBV5-1 and TRBJ1-5; maybe TRBD1 (6 bases). CDR1 and CDR2 (germline): SGHRS, YFSETQ. The V end lost 2 bases, the J end lost 0 bases, and 9 bases lay between the germline ends. CDR3 length equals 15 residues. DNA of the CDR3: TGCGCCAGCAGCTTTACAGGGAATAGCAATCAGCCCCAGCATTTT. The encoded protein is CASSFTGNSNQPQHF.

This clone was observed once. V usage is TRBV29-1 and J usage is TRBJ1-1; D unclear. The CDR3 covers 12 residues. V shed 4 bases and J shed 3 bases, with 9 bases lying between them. Germline assignment: CDR1 SQVTM and CDR2 ANQGSEA. CDR3 nucleotides: TGCAGCGTTGTCGGGCGGGACACTGAAGCTTTCTTT. The encoded protein is CSVVGRDTEAFF.

The chain's CDR3 is CASSPTPDRSRGGELFF. CDR3 DNA: TGTGCCAGCTCACCCACCCCCGACAGGAGTCGGGGCGGGGAGCTGTTTTTT. This chain connects TRBV18 to TRBJ2-2, with a tentative D call TRBD1 (6 bases). V lost 3 bases to trimming and J lost 7 bases, with 21 bases between them. The CDR3 runs to 17 residues. Germline V CDR1 and CDR2: KGHSH, LQKENI.

The chain employs TRBV6-5 and TRBJ1-5; 7 bases agree with TRBD1. The CDR3 is made up of 15 amino acids. Germline V gene lookup returns CDR1 MNHEY and CDR2 SVGAGI. V shed 4 bases and J 0 bases; nucleotides not matched to a gene: 3. The CDR3 DNA sequence: TGTGCCAGCAGTTCAGGGGGGTATAGCAATCAGCCCCAGCATTTT. Its translation: CASSSGGYSNQPQHF.

The chain recombines TRBV4-3 with TRBJ1-4; D might be TRBD1 (5 bases). This CDR3 contains 16 residues. Germline V CDR1 and CDR2: LGHNA, YSLEER. V dropped 0 bases and J dropped 11 bases, with 19 bases sitting between them. CDR3 nucleotide sequence: TGCGCCAGCAGCCAAGATAGTACAGGTCTAACCACGAAACTGTTTTTT. Amino acid sequence: CASSQDSTGLTTKLFF.

This chain uses TRBV18 with TRBJ2-6; D gene ambiguous. The CDR3 covers 17 residues. V was cut by 3 bases and J by 0 bases, with 12 bases left in between. Per germline, CDR1 KGHSH and CDR2 LQKENI. DNA of the CDR3: TGTGCCAGCTCACCTGCGGCGCAGATCTCTGGGGCCAACGTCCTGACTTTC. Protein: CASSPAAQISGANVLTF.

The chain is built from TRBV4-1 and TRBJ2-3, with D perhaps TRBD1 (6 bases). Germline CDR1 MGHRA, CDR2 YSYEKL. Trimming pared 1 base from V and 0 bases from J, leaving 8 bases between. The CDR3 is 15 residues long. CDR3 bases: TGCGCCAGCAGCCAAGTTGGGACAAGCACAGATACGCAGTATTTT. Translation gives CASSQVGTSTDTQYF.

This clone was found a few times. The rearrangement uses TRBV7-9 and TRBJ2-7; TRBD1 agrees at 7 bases. There are 14 residues in the CDR3. The germline CDR1 and CDR2 sequences are SEHNR and FQNEAQ (reference sequence). The V and J ends lost 1 base and 6 bases, in that order; junction bases with no gene match: 6. The CDR3 region is CASSLGQGVSEQYF. In DNA form, the CDR3 reads TGTGCCAGCAGCTTAGGACAGGGAGTGAGCGAGCAGTACTTC.

This sequence joins TRBV11-2 and TRBJ2-7, with a weak D call TRBD2 (6 bases). Trimming shortened V by 0 bases and J by 6 bases, and 15 bases separated the two germline ends. The V gene's germline CDR1 is SGHAT and CDR2 FQNNGV. The CDR3 totals 15 residues. This chain's CDR3 is CASSLDPARRGEQYF. DNA for the CDR3: TGTGCCAGCAGCTTAGATCCAGCTAGGCGGGGCGAGCAGTACTTC.

The chain is built from TRBV14 and TRBJ2-3; no firm D call. The germline CDR1 and CDR2 sequences are SGHDN and FVKESK. This CDR3 is 13 amino acids long. V dropped 1 base and J dropped 3 bases, with 5 bases sitting between them. The CDR3 DNA sequence: TGTGCCAGCAGCCAAGCAGATACAGATACGCAGTATTTT. Translating gives CASSQADTDTQYF.

V and J are TRBV6-5 and TRBJ1-2; 9 bases align to TRBD1. The ends lost 7 bases at V and 5 bases at J; junction bases unmatched: 5. The CDR3 consists of 13 residues. Germline CDR1 is MNHEY and CDR2 is SVGAGI. The CDR3 sequence: CASTEDRGYGYTF. CDR3 bases: TGTGCCAGCACCGAAGACAGGGGGTATGGCTACACCTTC.

This chain connects TRBV7-8 to TRBJ1-1; 11 nucleotides align to TRBD1. Germline CDR1 reads SGHVS; CDR2 reads FQNEAQ. V was clipped by 7 bases and J by 0 bases; unmatched bases: 7. The CDR3 has 16 amino acids. The CDR3 DNA reads TGTGCCAGCACCCCCCGGACAGGGGGCATGAACACTGAAGCTTTCTTT. Amino acids: CASTPRTGGMNTEAFF. The variable domain in full, completed from reference TRBV7-8 and TRBJ1-1, reads GAGVSQSPRYKVAKRGQDVALRCDPISGHVSLFWYQQALGQGPEFLTYFQNEAQLDKSGLPSDRFFAERPEGSVSTLKIQRTQQEDSAVYLCASTPRTGGMNTEAFFGQGTRLTVV.